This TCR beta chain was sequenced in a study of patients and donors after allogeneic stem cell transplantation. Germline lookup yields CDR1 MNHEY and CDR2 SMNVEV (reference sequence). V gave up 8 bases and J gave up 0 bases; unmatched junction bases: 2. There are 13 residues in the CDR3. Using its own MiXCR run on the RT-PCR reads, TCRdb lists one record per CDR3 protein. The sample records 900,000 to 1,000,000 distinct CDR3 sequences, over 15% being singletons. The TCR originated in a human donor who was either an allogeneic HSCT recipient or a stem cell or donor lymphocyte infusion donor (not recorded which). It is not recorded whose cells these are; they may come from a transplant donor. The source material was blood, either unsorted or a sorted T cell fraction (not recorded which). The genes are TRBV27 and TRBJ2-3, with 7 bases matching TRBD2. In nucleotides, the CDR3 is TGTGCCAGCGCTAGCGGAAGCACAGATACGCAGTATTTT. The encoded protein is CASASGSTDTQYF.